This TCR beta chain originates from a study of cytomegalovirus exposure and HLA in healthy donors. Study background: HLA-typed donors contributed approximately 92 million unique TCRs, which were held in an early data release.

Regarding the study as a whole: As a later analysis showed, a missense DCLRE1C variant was linked to trimming of TCR beta V- and J-genes. The authors later found most CMV-associated TCR beta chains appeared HLA-restricted.

As to this clone: Its cognate antigen is unknown.

In the PCR, 60 Vbeta and 13 Jbeta primers were used. Repertoires were generated with immunoSEQ multiplex PCR, while TCRdb's copy carries only in-frame clones and drops some. Here the sample table reports around 160,000 clones. The CDR3 runs 15 residues. In germline, CDR1 is SGHTA, CDR2 FQGNSA. With V trimmed by 5 bases and J by 1 base, 8 bases remained unmatched. The chain employs TRBV7-2 and TRBJ2-7; 7 bases are shared with TRBD1. This receptor was identified in a woman in her forties or fifties in good health and CMV-seronegative. Material for sequencing was PBMCs. The CDR3 region is CASSPDRSLSYEQYF. In DNA form, the CDR3 reads TGTGCCAGCAGCCCGGACAGGAGTTTATCCTACGAGCAGTACTTC.